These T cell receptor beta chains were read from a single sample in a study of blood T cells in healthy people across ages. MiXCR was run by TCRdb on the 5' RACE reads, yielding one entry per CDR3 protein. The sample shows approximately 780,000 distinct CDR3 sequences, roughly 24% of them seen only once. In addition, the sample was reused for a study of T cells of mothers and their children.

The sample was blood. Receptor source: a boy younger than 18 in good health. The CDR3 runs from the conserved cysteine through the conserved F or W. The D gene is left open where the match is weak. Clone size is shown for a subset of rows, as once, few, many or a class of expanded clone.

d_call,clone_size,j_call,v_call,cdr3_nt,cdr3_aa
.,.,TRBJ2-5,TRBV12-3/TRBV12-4,TGTGCCAGCAGCCGGGAAAGGACAGTCGGGGAGACCCAGTACTTC,CASSRERTVGETQYF
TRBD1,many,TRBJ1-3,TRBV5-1,TGCGCCAGCAGTCCGTCTCCCGGGACAGGCTACACCATATATTTT,CASSPSPGTGYTIYF
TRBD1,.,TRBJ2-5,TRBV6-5,TGTGCCAGCAGTTACTCGACTCCGGGACAGCAAGAGACCCAGTACTTC,CASSYSTPGQQETQYF
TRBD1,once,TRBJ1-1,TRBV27,TGTGCCAGCAGCCTGCAGGGGGCGGGACAGGGGAAAGCTTTCTTT,CASSLQGAGQGKAFF
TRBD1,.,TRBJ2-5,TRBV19,TGTGCCAGTAGCCGGGACAGTGAAAGGGAGACCCAGTACTTC,CASSRDSERETQYF
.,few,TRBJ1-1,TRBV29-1,TGCAGCGTTGTCCGGACAGCTATGAACACTGAAGCTTTCTTT,CSVVRTAMNTEAFF
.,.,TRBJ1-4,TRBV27,TGTGCCAGCAGTTTGTATGCCTTCGCCCAAGAAAAACTGTTTTTT,CASSLYAFAQEKLFF
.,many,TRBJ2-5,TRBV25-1,TGTGCCAGCAGTGAATATAATTCCCCCAGGGAGACCCAGTACTTC,CASSEYNSPRETQYF
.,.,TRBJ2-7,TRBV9,TGTGCCAGCAGCGTAGAGTGGAAGGGATCCCCAACTTTC,CASSVEWKGSPTF
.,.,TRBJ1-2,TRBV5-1,TGCGCCAGCAGCTTGGATCAGAATGGCTACACCTTC,CASSLDQNGYTF
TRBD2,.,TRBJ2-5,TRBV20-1,TGCAGTGCCCGACTAGCGGGGAGCTTTCTCCAGACCCAGTACTTC,CSARLAGSFLQTQYF